This TCR beta chain is from a study of cytomegalovirus exposure and HLA in healthy donors. Study results and caveats: A later analysis reported that several of the most significant clusters appeared to be linked to common viral pathogens, among them Epstein-Barr virus. Versus the roughly 690-donor mean, an Asian-associated ancestry cluster reportedly showed fewer N-insertions in a later analysis. Later work found that TCR association rates differed between HLA loci; DRB1 had the most and HLA-C the fewest.

A multiplex PCR was run with 60 Vbeta primers and 13 Jbeta primers. TCRdb keeps only in-frame clones here, not all; method: immunoSEQ multiplex PCR. Among approximately 130,000 clones listed, 60% to 85% were seen once. This clone was observed a handful of times. What it binds is unknown. The CDR3 runs to 15 residues. The V gene lost 2 bases and the J gene lost 1 base, with 10 bases spanning the gap. Germline values: CDR1 SGHVS, CDR2 FQNEAQ. The sequenced sample was PBMCs. This sequence originates from a woman between 35 and 50 years old in good health and CMV-seronegative. The genes are TRBV7-8 and TRBJ2-3, with D uncertain. CDR3 DNA: TGTGCCAGCAGCTTATTCTCGGCGGGCACAGATACGCAGTATTTT. Its protein is CASSLFSAGTDTQYF. Based on the CDR3 plus reference TRBV7-8 and TRBJ2-3, the full variable domain is GAGVSQSPRYKVAKRGQDVALRCDPISGHVSLFWYQQALGQGPEFLTYFQNEAQLDKSGLPSDRFFAERPEGSVSTLKIQRTQQEDSAVYLCASSLFSAGTDTQYFGPGTRLTVL.